The clone carrying this TCR beta chain came up many times. Its antigen remains unidentified. The read ends 3 residues shy of where the CDR3 ends; the end is completed using the germline J gene. The data were taken from a study of T cell clonality in common variable immunodeficiency. The study, taken as a whole, reports: CVID subjects shared fewer TCRbeta clones than healthy controls did. T cell subpopulation sequencing would be needed to explain CVID clonality. Patient heterogeneity in the CVID cohort limited correlations between repertoire features and clinical complications.

Produced via immunoSEQ multiplex PCR; TCRdb's table is partial and in-frame only. The sample counts roughly 55,000 clones, none seen once; the ten largest own 5.4%. Germline V CDR1 and CDR2: SGHTA, FQGNSA. J was trimmed by 4 bases and V by 2 bases; bases with no gene match: 2. The CDR3 sequence is 15 residues long. Material for sequencing was peripheral blood mononuclear cells. The source is a person aged 18-69 years in good health. This chain connects TRBV7-2 to TRBJ2-1, with 10 positions matching TRBD2. Partial CDR3 DNA: TGTGCCAGCAGCTTATCGACTAGCGGGTACAATGAG. Translation: CASSLSTSGYNE. In full, the CDR3 reads CASSLSTSGYNEQFF.